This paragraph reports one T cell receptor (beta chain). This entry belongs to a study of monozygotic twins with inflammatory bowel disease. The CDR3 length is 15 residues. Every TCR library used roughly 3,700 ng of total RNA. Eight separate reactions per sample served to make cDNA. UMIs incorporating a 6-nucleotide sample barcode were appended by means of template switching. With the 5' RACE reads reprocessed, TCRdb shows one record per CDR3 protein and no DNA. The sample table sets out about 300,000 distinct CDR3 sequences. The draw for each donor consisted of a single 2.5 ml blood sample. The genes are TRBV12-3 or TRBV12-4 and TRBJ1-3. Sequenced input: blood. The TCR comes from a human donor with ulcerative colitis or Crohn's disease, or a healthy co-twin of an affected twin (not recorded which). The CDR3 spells CASSPRTAAGNTIYF.